This T cell receptor beta chain came from a study of cytomegalovirus exposure and HLA in healthy donors. Study outcomes and limitations: A later analysis associated some 16,000 TCR beta sequences with HLA alleles at a 0.05 false discovery rate.

The PCR employed 60 Vbeta primers together with 13 Jbeta primers. Profiled with immunoSEQ multiplex PCR; TCRdb holds only in-frame clones, not every one. The repertoire holds 110,000 to 150,000 clones, under 80% seen once, with more than 3.5% in the top ten. For this clone: Its cognate antigen is unknown.

This CDR3 spans 17 amino acids. From germline, CDR1 is MDHEN and CDR2 SYDVKM. V gave up 4 bases and J gave up 0 bases; unmatched junction bases: 10. This receptor was obtained from a man between 18 and 29 years old in good health and CMV-seropositive. Specimen: PBMCs. The genes are TRBV28 and TRBJ2-3, with 7 bases fitting TRBD2. CDR3 loop: CASSSPTGLFSTDTQYF. DNA of the CDR3: TGTGCCAGCAGTTCACCCACGGGACTATTCAGCACAGATACGCAGTATTTT.